These T cell receptor beta chains were read from a single sample in a study of shared clonotypes between healthy human individuals. TCRdb keeps only in-frame clones here, not all; method: immunoSEQ multiplex PCR. The top ten clones hold 0.13% of a sample with some 2,000,000 clones, 85% to 95% of them seen once. Sequenced sample: naive CD4+ T cells sorted from blood. The receptors originated from a man between 18 and 29 years old in good health. CDR3s include the opening cysteine and the closing phenylalanine or tryptophan. Each record gives: J gene, clone size, V gene, D gene, CDR3 protein, CDR3 DNA. D genes are given only for firm matches. For some rows the clone size is stated as once, few or many, or as a class when expanded; others skip it.

J: TRBJ1-6; size: -; V: TRBV27; D: -; CDR3: CASRAPTGGNSPLHF; DNA: TGTGCCAGCAGGGCTCCGACAGGAGGCAATTCACCCCTCCACTTT
J: TRBJ2-4; size: once; V: TRBV14; D: TRBD2; CDR3: CASSRKGLAGLDIQYF; DNA: TGTGCCAGCAGCCGAAAGGGACTAGCGGGACTGGACATTCAGTACTTC
J: TRBJ1-2; size: -; V: TRBV7-2; D: -; CDR3: CASSPSGSAYGYTF; DNA: TGTGCCAGCAGCCCTTCGGGGAGCGCCTATGGCTACACCTTC
J: TRBJ2-1; size: -; V: TRBV6-5; D: -; CDR3: CASSYRLVYPTEQFF; DNA: TGTGCCAGCAGTTACCGACTAGTTTACCCAACCGAGCAGTTCTTC
J: TRBJ2-1; size: -; V: TRBV10-3; D: TRBD2; CDR3: CAISGGSGRDNEQFF; DNA: TGTGCCATCAGTGGAGGCAGCGGGAGGGACAATGAGCAGTTCTTC
J: TRBJ2-5; size: -; V: TRBV6-1; D: TRBD1; CDR3: CASSERRQGRETQYF; DNA: TGTGCCAGCAGTGAACGCCGACAGGGGCGGGAGACCCAGTACTTC
J: TRBJ2-1; size: -; V: TRBV6-6; D: TRBD1; CDR3: CASSYRGQEHNEQFF; DNA: TGTGCCAGCAGTTACAGGGGACAGGAACACAATGAGCAGTTCTTC
J: TRBJ2-7; size: -; V: TRBV28; D: TRBD1; CDR3: CASSPLGQALSYEQYF; DNA: TGTGCCAGCAGTCCCCTGGGACAGGCATTGTCCTACGAGCAGTACTTC
J: TRBJ2-5; size: -; V: TRBV6-6; D: -; CDR3: CASASLPYGGQETQYF; DNA: TGTGCCAGCGCTTCACTACCTTACGGGGGTCAAGAGACCCAGTACTTC
J: TRBJ2-3; size: -; V: TRBV4-3; D: TRBD2; CDR3: CASSQVGGSTDTQYF; DNA: TGCGCCAGCAGCCAAGTGGGGGGGAGCACAGATACGCAGTATTTT
J: TRBJ2-3; size: -; V: TRBV7-2; D: -; CDR3: CASSLVVGDTQYF; DNA: TGTGCCAGCAGCTTAGTCGTCGGGGATACGCAGTATTTT
J: TRBJ2-3; size: -; V: TRBV9; D: TRBD2; CDR3: CASSGRGDSDTQYF; DNA: TGTGCCAGCAGCGGACGGGGGGATTCGGATACGCAGTATTTT
J: TRBJ2-1; size: many; V: TRBV18; D: TRBD2; CDR3: CASSQGTSGHNEQFF; DNA: TGTGCCAGCTCACAAGGGACTAGCGGACACAATGAGCAGTTCTTC
J: TRBJ2-5; size: many; V: TRBV4-1; D: -; CDR3: CASSPSRTQETQYF; DNA: TGCGCCAGCAGCCCCTCTCGGACCCAAGAGACCCAGTACTTC
J: TRBJ2-2; size: -; V: TRBV30; D: TRBD2; CDR3: CAWTSVGAGVTNTGELFF; DNA: TGTGCCTGGACCTCGGTCGGAGCGGGGGTCACGAACACCGGGGAGCTGTTTTTT
J: TRBJ2-5; size: -; V: TRBV4-3; D: -; CDR3: CASSQTAGETQYF; DNA: TGCGCCAGCAGCCAGACAGCCGGGGAGACCCAGTACTTC
J: TRBJ2-7; size: -; V: TRBV7-9; D: TRBD2; CDR3: CASSLVVLGREEQYF; DNA: TGTGCCAGCAGCTTAGTTGTATTAGGGCGGGAGGAGCAGTACTTC
J: TRBJ1-5; size: -; V: TRBV7-9; D: TRBD1; CDR3: CASSRDRGNQPQHF; DNA: TGTGCCAGCAGCAGGGACAGGGGGAATCAGCCCCAGCATTTT
J: TRBJ1-1; size: -; V: TRBV6-5; D: -; CDR3: CASMGIRDTEAFF; DNA: TGTGCCAGCATGGGTATTCGGGACACTGAAGCTTTCTTT
J: TRBJ1-5; size: once; V: TRBV30; D: -; CDR3: CAWSVKGFNQPQHF; DNA: TGTGCCTGGAGTGTAAAGGGGTTCAATCAGCCCCAGCATTTT
J: TRBJ2-7; size: -; V: TRBV5-1; D: TRBD1; CDR3: CASSLGRGLSYEQYF; DNA: TGCGCCAGCAGCTTGGGCAGGGGGCTGTCCTACGAGCAGTACTTC
J: TRBJ2-3; size: -; V: TRBV6-6; D: -; CDR3: CASSYSKGGTQYF; DNA: TGTGCCAGCAGTTACTCGAAAGGTGGGACGCAGTATTTT
J: TRBJ2-3; size: few; V: TRBV12-5; D: -; CDR3: CASGLGNQQVDTQYF; DNA: TGTGCTAGTGGTTTGGGTAATCAACAGGTAGATACGCAGTATTTT
J: TRBJ2-3; size: once; V: TRBV27; D: TRBD2; CDR3: CASSLSGGLAGSDTQYF; DNA: TGTGCCAGCAGTTTATCCGGGGGACTAGCGGGATCGGATACGCAGTATTTT
J: TRBJ1-2; size: -; V: TRBV7-2; D: TRBD1; CDR3: CASSFTGGNGGYTF; DNA: TGTGCCAGCAGCTTTACAGGGGGAAACGGTGGCTACACCTTC
J: TRBJ2-1; size: once; V: TRBV7-2; D: -; CDR3: CASSSFLVNEQFF; DNA: TGTGCCAGCAGCTCCTTTCTTGTCAATGAGCAGTTCTTC
J: TRBJ1-5; size: -; V: TRBV10-3; D: -; CDR3: CAISEARRGQPQHF; DNA: TGTGCCATCAGTGAGGCCAGGCGTGGTCAGCCCCAGCATTTT
J: TRBJ1-3; size: -; V: TRBV9; D: TRBD1; CDR3: CASSPGDRVNTIYF; DNA: TGTGCCAGCAGCCCTGGGGACAGGGTAAACACCATATATTTT
J: TRBJ1-5; size: -; V: TRBV12-5; D: -; CDR3: CASGHLQDGANQPQHF; DNA: TGTGCTAGTGGCCACTTACAGGACGGTGCCAATCAGCCCCAGCATTTT
J: TRBJ2-3; size: -; V: TRBV6-6; D: TRBD1; CDR3: CASSYVGQNTDTQYF; DNA: TGTGCCAGCAGTTACGTGGGACAGAACACAGATACGCAGTATTTT
J: TRBJ1-5; size: -; V: TRBV4-1; D: -; CDR3: CASSQEGTNQPQHF; DNA: TGCGCCAGCAGCCAAGAGGGGACAAATCAGCCCCAGCATTTT
J: TRBJ2-7; size: -; V: TRBV11-2; D: -; CDR3: CASSFRQGGYEQYF; DNA: TGTGCCAGCAGCTTCCGACAGGGAGGGTACGAGCAGTACTTC